This T cell receptor beta chain was obtained from a study of shared clonotypes between healthy human individuals. Looked up from germline, CDR1 is SEHNR and CDR2 is FQNEAQ (reference sequence). V dropped 1 base and J dropped 2 bases, with 11 bases sitting between them. The CDR3 runs 15 residues. Cells designated naive CD8 were CD45RO-negative and were positively selected for CCR7, with terminally differentiated effector memory CD45RA+ cells excluded. The method was immunoSEQ multiplex PCR; TCRdb's version includes in-frame clones alone and lacks a portion of them. This sample carries hundreds of thousands of clones, more than 85% of them seen once, and the ten largest clones take approximately 25%.

V gene TRBV7-9 combines with J gene TRBJ2-5; D is uncertain. The TCR sequence derives from a man aged 30 to 39 in good health. The sample consisted of naive CD8+ T cells sorted from blood. This CDR3 is CASSLGSDNQETQYF. CDR3 sequence (DNA): TGTGCCAGCAGCTTAGGTTCGGATAATCAAGAGACCCAGTACTTC.